The present TCR beta chain was sequenced within a study of blood T cell repertoires in COVID-19. Clones were read by immunoSEQ multiplex PCR, and TCRdb kept only the in-frame ones, dropping some. Here the sample spans about 210,000 clones, 84% being singletons. The germline V gene has CDR1 MDHEN and CDR2 SYDVKM. CDR3 size: 13 residues. With 3 bases removed from V and 4 bases from J, the gap between germline ends came to 9 bases. This rearrangement joins TRBV28 to TRBJ2-5; D perhaps matches TRBD2 (5 bases). The source of this sequence is a woman aged 50 to 65 with active or convalescent COVID-19. Sample: peripheral blood. In DNA form, the CDR3 reads TGTGCCAGCAGTTTTTGGGAGTCAGAGACCCAGTACTTC. Translated, it gives CASSFWESETQYF.